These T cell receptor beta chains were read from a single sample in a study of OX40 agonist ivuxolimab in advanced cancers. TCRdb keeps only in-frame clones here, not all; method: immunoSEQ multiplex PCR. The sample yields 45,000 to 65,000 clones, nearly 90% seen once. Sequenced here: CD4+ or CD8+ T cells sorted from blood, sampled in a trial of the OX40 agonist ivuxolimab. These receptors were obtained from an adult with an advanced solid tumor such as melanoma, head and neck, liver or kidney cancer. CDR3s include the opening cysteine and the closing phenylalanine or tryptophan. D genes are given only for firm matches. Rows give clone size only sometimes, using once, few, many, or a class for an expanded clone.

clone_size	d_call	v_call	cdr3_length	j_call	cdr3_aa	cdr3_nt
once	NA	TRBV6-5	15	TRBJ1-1	CASSIETHMNTEAFF	TGTGCCAGCAGTATCGAGACACACATGAACACTGAAGCTTTCTTT
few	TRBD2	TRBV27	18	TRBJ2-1	CASTWGLAGVRSYNEQFF	TGTGCCAGCACGTGGGGACTAGCGGGAGTGAGGTCCTACAATGAGCAGTTCTTC
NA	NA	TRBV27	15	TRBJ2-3	CASSFVKGGSDTQYF	TGTGCCAGCAGTTTCGTCAAGGGAGGATCGGATACGCAGTATTTT
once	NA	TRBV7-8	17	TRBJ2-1	CASSLYWGLRENNEQFF	TGTGCCAGCAGCTTATATTGGGGTTTAAGGGAAAACAATGAGCAGTTCTTC
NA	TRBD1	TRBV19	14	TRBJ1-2	CASSIEGQYYGYTF	TGTGCCAGTAGTATCGAGGGACAGTACTATGGCTACACCTTC
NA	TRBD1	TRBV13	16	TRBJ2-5	CASSLLGGQAPETQYF	TGTGCCAGCAGCCTCCTGGGGGGACAGGCCCCAGAGACCCAGTACTTC
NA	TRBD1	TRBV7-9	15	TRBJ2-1	CASSLEQGIYNEQFF	TGTGCCAGCAGCTTAGAACAGGGGATCTACAATGAGCAGTTCTTC
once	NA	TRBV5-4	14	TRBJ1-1	CASSLSGLGTEAFF	TGTGCCAGCAGCTTGAGCGGCTTGGGCACTGAAGCTTTCTTT
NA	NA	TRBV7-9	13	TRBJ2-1	CASSLSIPDEQFF	TGTGCCAGCAGCTTAAGCATCCCGGATGAGCAGTTCTTC
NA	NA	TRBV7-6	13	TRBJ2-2	CATLPGVTGELFF	TGTGCCACCCTCCCGGGGGTCACCGGGGAGCTGTTTTTT
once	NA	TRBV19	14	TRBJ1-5	CASTIRDTNQPQHF	TGTGCCAGTACCATCCGGGACACCAATCAGCCCCAGCATTTT
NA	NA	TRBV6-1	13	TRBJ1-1	CASSENTGRGTFF	TGTGCCAGCAGTGAAAACACAGGGAGGGGTACTTTCTTT
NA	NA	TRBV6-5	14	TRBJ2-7	CASSLRGVSYEQYF	TGTGCCAGCAGCTTAAGGGGGGTTTCCTACGAGCAGTACTTC
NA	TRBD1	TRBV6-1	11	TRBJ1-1	CATRQGYEAFF	TGTGCCACCCGACAGGGGTATGAAGCTTTCTTT
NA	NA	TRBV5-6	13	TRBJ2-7	CASSYGGSGEQYF	TGTGCCAGCAGCTATGGAGGTAGCGGAGAGCAGTACTTC
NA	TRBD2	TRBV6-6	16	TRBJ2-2	CASSLGLAGNTGELFF	TGTGCCAGCAGTTTGGGACTAGCGGGTAACACCGGGGAGCTGTTTTTT
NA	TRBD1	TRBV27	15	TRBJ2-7	CASSTPGQGSYEQYF	TGTGCCAGCAGTACCCCGGGACAGGGTTCCTACGAGCAGTACTTC
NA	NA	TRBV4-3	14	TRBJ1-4	CASRDGGPNEKLFF	TGCGCCAGCCGAGACGGGGGACCTAATGAAAAACTGTTTTTT
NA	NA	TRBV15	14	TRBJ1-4	CATSRTVYNEKLFF	TGTGCCACCAGCAGGACAGTCTATAATGAAAAACTGTTTTTT
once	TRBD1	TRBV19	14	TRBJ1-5	CASSPTGLNQPQHF	TGTGCCAGTAGTCCGACAGGGTTGAATCAGCCCCAGCATTTT
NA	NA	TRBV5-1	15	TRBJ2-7	CASSLGGGSSYEQYF	TGCGCCAGCAGCTTGGGTGGGGGGAGCTCCTACGAGCAGTACTTC
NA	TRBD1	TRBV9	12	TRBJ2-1	CASSPGGNEQFF	TGTGCCAGCAGCCCAGGGGGCAATGAGCAGTTCTTC
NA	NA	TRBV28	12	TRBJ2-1	CASSPFYNEQFF	TGTGCCAGCAGTCCATTTTACAATGAGCAGTTCTTC
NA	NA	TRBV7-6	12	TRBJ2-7	CASSADNHERYF	TGTGCCAGCAGCGCAGACAACCACGAGCGGTACTTC
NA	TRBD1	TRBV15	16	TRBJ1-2	CATSGPGQVMADGYTF	TGTGCCACTAGCGGACCGGGACAGGTGATGGCAGATGGCTACACCTTC
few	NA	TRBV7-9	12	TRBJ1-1	CASSLGLGEAFF	TGTGCCAGCAGCTTAGGGCTTGGGGAAGCTTTCTTT
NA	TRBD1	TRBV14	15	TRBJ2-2	CASSSRTGWSGELFF	TGTGCCAGCAGCTCCCGGACAGGGTGGAGCGGGGAGCTGTTTTTT
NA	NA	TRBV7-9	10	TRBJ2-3	CATQKDTQYF	TGTGCCACGCAGAAAGATACGCAGTATTTT
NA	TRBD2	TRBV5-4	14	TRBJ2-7	CASSFGTSGIEQYF	TGTGCCAGCAGCTTCGGGACTAGCGGGATCGAGCAGTACTTC
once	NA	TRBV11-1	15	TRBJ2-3	CASSLATGRTDTQYF	TGTGCCAGCAGCTTAGCGACGGGGCGCACAGATACGCAGTATTTT
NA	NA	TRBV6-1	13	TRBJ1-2	CASSTGQLYGYTF	TGTGCCAGCAGCACCGGACAGCTTTATGGCTACACCTTC
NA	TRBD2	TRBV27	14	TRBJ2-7	CASSWTSVAYEQYF	TGTGCCAGCTCATGGACTAGCGTAGCCTACGAGCAGTACTTC
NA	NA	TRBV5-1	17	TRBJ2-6	CASSLDSAEAGANVLTF	TGCGCCAGCAGCTTGGACAGTGCCGAGGCTGGGGCCAACGTCCTGACTTTC
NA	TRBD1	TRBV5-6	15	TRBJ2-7	CASSSQDRVPYEQYF	TGTGCCAGCAGCTCTCAGGACAGGGTCCCCTACGAGCAGTACTTC
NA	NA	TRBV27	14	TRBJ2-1	CASSPGVSYNEQFF	TGTGCCAGCAGTCCAGGGGTTTCCTACAATGAGCAGTTCTTC
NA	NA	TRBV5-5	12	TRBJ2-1	CASSLGDNEQFF	TGTGCCAGCAGCTTGGGGGACAATGAGCAGTTCTTC
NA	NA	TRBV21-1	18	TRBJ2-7	CASSPFPPWTAGPYEQYF	TGTGCCAGCAGCCCTTTTCCACCCTGGACCGCCGGCCCCTACGAGCAGTACTTC
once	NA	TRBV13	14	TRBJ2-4	CASSLGEAKNIQYF	TGTGCCAGCAGCTTGGGGGAAGCCAAAAACATTCAGTACTTC
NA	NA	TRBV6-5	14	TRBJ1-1	CASSYQKMNTEAFF	TGTGCCAGCAGTTACCAAAAAATGAACACTGAAGCTTTCTTT
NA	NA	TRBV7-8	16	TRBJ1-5	CASSSIEGGRNQPQHF	TGTGCCAGCAGCTCGATAGAGGGGGGTCGCAATCAGCCCCAGCATTTT
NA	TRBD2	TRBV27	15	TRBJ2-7	CASSFRLAGAYEQYF	TGTGCCAGCAGTTTTCGACTAGCGGGAGCCTACGAGCAGTACTTC
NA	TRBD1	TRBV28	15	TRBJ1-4	CASSRRRDRNEKLFF	TGTGCCAGCAGCCGACGAAGGGACAGGAATGAAAAACTGTTTTTT
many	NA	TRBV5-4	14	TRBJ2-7	CASRLWGDLYEQYF	TGTGCCAGCAGGTTGTGGGGGGATCTATACGAGCAGTACTTC